The next 11 T cell receptor beta chains were all read from a single sample in a study of blood T cell repertoires in COVID-19. Clones were sequenced by immunoSEQ multiplex PCR, and TCRdb holds only the in-frame ones, with some missing. The sample includes roughly 170,000 clones, less than 85% of them seen just once. Sequenced material: peripheral blood. These receptors originate from a human donor in a cohort sampled during active COVID-19.

CDR3 bases: TGTGCCAGTAGTATAGTCGAGGGGAGGAAGACCCAGTACTTC. Amino acid sequence: CASSIVEGRKTQYF. The chain links TRBV19 to TRBJ2-5; possible D gene TRBD2, 6 bases. Germline V CDR1 and CDR2: LNHDA, SQIVND (reference sequence). V gave up 1 base and J gave up 6 bases, with 12 bases separating them. The CDR3 consists of 14 residues.

J is TRBJ2-5 and V is TRBV11-2; 10 bases line up with TRBD2. The CDR3 consists of 13 residues. From germline, CDR1 is SGHAT and CDR2 FQNNGV. The ends lost 8 bases at V and 4 bases at J; junction bases unmatched: 4. The CDR3 sequence: CASERGGVETQYF. In nucleotides, the CDR3 is TGTGCCAGCGAGCGGGGGGGCGTAGAGACCCAGTACTTC.

This clone appeared a few times. The rearrangement joins TRBV7-6 to TRBJ1-1; perhaps TRBD1 as D (6 bases). The CDR3 is 11 amino acids. Trimming cost V 3 bases and J 10 bases, with 9 bases left between them. Per the germline V gene, CDR1 is SGHVS and CDR2 is FNYEAQ. In DNA form, the CDR3 reads TGTGCCAGCAGCTTCCAGGGGAGAGCTTTCTTT. Amino acids: CASSFQGRAFF.

V is TRBV7-9 and J is TRBJ2-1; 7 bases agree with TRBD1. With V trimmed by 5 bases and J by 4 bases, 5 bases remained unmatched. CDR1 is SEHNR, CDR2 FQNEAQ, per germline (reference sequence). The CDR3 contains 14 residues. The CDR3 loop is CASSRGLGYNEQFF. The CDR3 DNA sequence: TGTGCCAGCAGCAGGGGGCTCGGGTACAATGAGCAGTTCTTC.

The chain is built from TRBV6-1 and TRBJ1-3; perhaps TRBD1 as D (5 bases). The ends were cut back, 3 bases at V and 4 bases at J, with 19 bases in the middle. The CDR3 runs to 17 residues. CDR1 and CDR2 (germline): MNHNS, SASEGT. CDR3: CASSEKGVGRTGNTIYF. The CDR3 region has the DNA TGTGCCAGCAGTGAGAAAGGGGTAGGCAGAACGGGAAACACCATATATTTT.

The CDR3 region has the DNA TGCAGTGCTACTTGGGCGGAGACCCAGTACTTC. This encodes CSATWAETQYF. The chain joins TRBV20-1 to TRBJ2-5; D is uncertain. CDR1 is DFQATT and CDR2 is SNEGSKA in the germline V gene (reference sequence). V shed 4 bases and J shed 5 bases, with 8 bases lying between them. The CDR3 has 11 residues.

The gene calls are TRBV29-1 and TRBJ1-2; 12 nucleotides align to TRBD1. Trimming took 1 base from V and 4 from J; bases not matched to a gene: 4. The CDR3 has 15 residues. Germline CDR1 and CDR2: SQVTM and ANQGSEA. The CDR3 region is CSVEGGQGAGYGYTF. The CDR3 DNA reads as TGCAGCGTTGAAGGGGGACAGGGGGCGGGCTATGGCTACACCTTC.

As DNA, the CDR3 is TGTGCCAGCAGTCAGGGACTAGCGGGGGTCCGCAGCGAGCAGTACTTC. This gives the protein CASSQGLAGVRSEQYF. The chain couples TRBV5-4 to TRBJ2-7, with TRBD2 matching over 14 bases. CDR1 is SGHNT, CDR2 YYREEE, per germline (reference sequence). CDR3 length: 16 residues. V trimming: 5 bases; J trimming: 6 bases; junction bases outside the gene matches: 10.

CDR3 sequence: CASSWGTGGNTEAFF. CDR3 nucleotides: TGTGCCAGCAGCTGGGGGACAGGGGGGAACACTGAAGCTTTCTTT. The chain employs TRBV7-6 and TRBJ1-1; 11 bases align to TRBD1. V shed 4 bases, J shed 1 base, and the junction held 2 bases outside the gene matches. Germline CDR1 reads SGHVS; CDR2 reads FNYEAQ. The CDR3 length is 15 residues. The whole variable domain, remainder taken from reference TRBV7-6 and TRBJ1-1, is GAGVSQSPRYKVTKRGQDVALRCDPISGHVSLYWYRQALGQGPEFLTYFNYEAQQDKSGLPNDRFSAERPEGSISTLTIQRTEQRDSAMYRCASSWGTGGNTEAFFGQGTRLTVV.

The rearrangement uses TRBV2 and TRBJ1-5, with 11 positions matching TRBD1. Germline CDR1 is SNHLY and CDR2 is FYNNEI. The CDR3 has 16 amino acids. Trimming cost V 4 bases and J 4 bases; bases outside gene matches: 6. Here the CDR3 DNA reads TGTGCCAGCAGTGCATCTGGGACAGGGGGAAATCAGCCCCAGCATTTT. It yields the protein CASSASGTGGNQPQHF.

The chain combines TRBV2 with TRBJ2-5; 10 bases match TRBD2. J was trimmed by 1 base and V by 3 bases; bases with no gene match: 5. Germline assignment: CDR1 SNHLY and CDR2 FYNNEI. CDR3 size: 16 residues. CDR3 loop: CASSEALAGVQETQYF. DNA for the CDR3: TGTGCCAGCAGTGAGGCGCTAGCGGGGGTCCAAGAGACCCAGTACTTC.